Shown below are 31 T cell receptor beta chains from a single sample sequenced in a study of cytomegalovirus exposure and HLA in healthy donors. The primer mix had 60 Vbeta and 13 Jbeta primers. TCRdb keeps only in-frame clones here, not all; method: immunoSEQ multiplex PCR. The table lists over 110,000 clones, around 85% of them singletons. Sequencing was performed on PBMCs. These TCRs come from a woman in her fifties or sixties in good health and CMV-seropositive.

This chain joins TRBV7-2 and TRBJ2-7, with 7 bases fitting TRBD2. The CDR3 contains 14 residues. The J segment lost 0 bases and the V segment lost 5 bases, leaving 4 bases of the junction unmatched. Germline loops: CDR1 SGHTA, CDR2 FQGNSA. In nucleotides, the CDR3 is TGTGCCAGCAGCCCGTCGGGGGGCTCCTACGAGCAGTACTTC. Its translation: CASSPSGGSYEQYF.

This clone has only a few counts. The J gene is TRBJ1-3, the V gene TRBV9; TRBD1 might be the D (5 bases). V shed 0 bases and J shed 1 base, with 14 bases lying between them. Germline lookup yields CDR1 SGDLS and CDR2 YYNGEE. The CDR3 has 17 amino acids. The CDR3 sequence: CASSVGTGGNSGNTIYF. Written as DNA, the CDR3 is TGTGCCAGCAGCGTAGGCACGGGGGGGAATTCTGGAAACACCATATATTTT. Full variable domain (missing parts from reference TRBV9 and TRBJ1-3): DSGVTQTPKHLITATGQRVTLRCSPRSGDLSVYWYQQSLDQGLQFLIQYYNGEERAKGNILERFSAQQFPDLHSELNLSSLELGDSALYFCASSVGTGGNSGNTIYFGEGSWLTVV.

The chain employs TRBV27 and TRBJ2-4; 12 nucleotides line up with TRBD1. The CDR3 totals 17 residues. CDR1 is MNHEY and CDR2 is SMNVEV in the germline V gene (reference sequence). With 6 bases clipped from V and 5 bases from J, the junction kept 11 bases outside the gene matches. CDR3 coding DNA: TGTGCCAGCAGACAATTCACCGGGGACAGGGGGCAAAACATTCAGTACTTC. Its translation is CASRQFTGDRGQNIQYF.

The V and J genes are TRBV11-3 and TRBJ2-7; unclear D gene. Trimming took 0 bases from V and 1 from J, leaving 4 bases between them. The CDR3 sequence is 13 residues long. Germline CDR1 is SGHNT and CDR2 is YENEEA. CDR3 region: CASSLDGSYEQYF. The CDR3 bases are TGTGCCAGCAGCTTAGACGGTTCCTACGAGCAGTACTTC.

Concerning this clone itself: One end of the junction is discordant with germline, which a read error may explain. The chain is built from TRBV7-9 and TRBJ2-7; TRBD2 might be the D (5 bases). CDR3 length equals 17 residues. CDR1 and CDR2 (germline): SEHNR, FQNEAQ (reference sequence). CDR3 DNA sequence: TGTTCCAGCAGCACAAACCCGTTCGGGGTGAGCTCCTACGAGCAGTACTTC. Amino acid sequence: CSSSTNPFGVSSYEQYF. The whole variable domain, remainder taken from reference TRBV7-9 and TRBJ2-7, is DTGVSQNPRHKITKRGQNVTFRCDPISEHNRLYWYRQTLGQGPEFLTYFQNEAQLEKSRLLSDRFSAERPKGSFSTLEIQRTEQGDSAMYLCSSSTNPFGVSSYEQYFGPGTRLTVT.

This chain uses TRBV15 with TRBJ2-3; 9 nucleotides line up with TRBD1. The trim removed 3 bases at V and 6 bases at J, leaving 13 bases unmatched. The germline V gene has CDR1 LNHNV and CDR2 YYDKDF (reference sequence). The CDR3 is 17 residues long. CDR3 sequence (DNA): TGTGCCACCAGCAGTCCGGGACAGGGTTTCGGGAGGGATACGCAGTATTTT. Translating gives CATSSPGQGFGRDTQYF. Looking up the rest from reference TRBV15 and TRBJ2-3 gives the full variable domain: DAMVIQNPRYQVTQFGKPVTLSCSQTLNHNVMYWYQQKSSQAPKLLFHYYDKDFNNEADTPDNFQSRRPNTSFCFLDIRSPGLGDTAMYLCATSSPGQGFGRDTQYFGPGTRLTVL.

There are a few counts of this clone. The rearrangement uses TRBV11-2 and TRBJ1-1; D remains ambiguous. V dropped 3 bases and J dropped 2 bases, with 10 bases sitting between them. The CDR3 has 14 residues. CDR1 and CDR2 (germline): SGHAT, FQNNGV. The CDR3 nucleotides read TGTGCCAGCAGCTTCACCTCGGTAAACACTGAAGCTTTCTTT. Its protein product is CASSFTSVNTEAFF. The variable domain in full, with the rest retrieved from reference TRBV11-2 and TRBJ1-1, is EAGVAQSPRYKIIEKRQSVAFWCNPISGHATLYWYQQILGQGPKLLIQFQNNGVVDDSQLPKDRFSAERLKGVDSTLKIQPAKLEDSAVYLCASSFTSVNTEAFFGQGTRLTVV.

V gene TRBV7-9 combines with J gene TRBJ2-2; D perhaps matches TRBD1 (6 bases). The CDR3 runs 15 residues. The V gene lost 5 bases and the J gene lost 0 bases, with 10 bases spanning the gap. CDR1 and CDR2 (germline): SEHNR, FQNEAQ (reference sequence). CDR3 sequence: CASSRQAPNTGELFF. In nucleotides, the CDR3 is TGTGCCAGCAGCCGACAGGCCCCGAACACCGGGGAGCTGTTTTTT. The whole variable domain, filled in from reference TRBV7-9 and TRBJ2-2, reads DTGVSQNPRHKITKRGQNVTFRCDPISEHNRLYWYRQTLGQGPEFLTYFQNEAQLEKSRLLSDRFSAERPKGSFSTLEIQRTEQGDSAMYLCASSRQAPNTGELFFGEGSRLTVL.

The chain carries TRBV10-3 and TRBJ1-6, with D possibly being TRBD1 (6 bases). V lost 6 bases and J 8 bases, leaving 11 bases between the germline ends. Germline loops: CDR1 ENHRY, CDR2 SYGVKD. The CDR3 has 13 residues. CDR3 sequence reads: CAIRGDTYSPLHF. The CDR3 coding sequence is TGTGCCATCAGGGGGGACACCTATTCACCCCTCCACTTT.

This chain uses TRBV11-2 with TRBJ2-3; 7 nucleotides line up with TRBD2. The V gene end was trimmed by 5 bases and the J gene end by 4 bases; junction bases not matched to a gene: 6. The CDR3 totals 14 residues. CDR1 SGHAT and CDR2 FQNNGV come from the germline V gene. CDR3 sequence: CASSLDGGADTQYF. The DNA of the CDR3 is TGTGCCAGCAGCCTCGATGGGGGGGCAGATACGCAGTATTTT.

The V gene is TRBV27, the J gene TRBJ2-5; the match to TRBD1 covers 10 bases. The J call may be in error: the DNA end matches TRBJ2-7 better. Germline V CDR1 and CDR2: MNHEY, SMNVEV (reference sequence). The CDR3 length is 14 residues. In DNA form, the CDR3 reads TGTGCCAGCAGTCCGTGGGACAGGGGACACGAGCAGTACTTC. Its translation is CASSPWDRGHEQYF.

V gene TRBV6-5 combines with J gene TRBJ1-6, with a weak D call TRBD1 (6 bases). This CDR3 contains 15 residues. Trimming took off 6 bases at V and 7 bases at J, with 16 bases between the two ends. Germline assignment: CDR1 MNHEY and CDR2 SVGAGI. As DNA, the CDR3 is TGTGCCAGCAGGGCCTTACAGGGTTGGAATTCACCCCTCCACTTT. As protein: CASRALQGWNSPLHF.

This chain links TRBV5-6 with TRBJ2-3, with 10 bases lining up with TRBD2. This CDR3 has 16 amino acids. The germline V gene has CDR1 SGHDT and CDR2 YYEEEE. After removal of 3 bases from V and 4 bases from J, the junction contained 8 bases not matched to a gene. The CDR3 loop reads CASSSIAGGSPDTQYF. The CDR3 DNA reads TGTGCCAGCAGCTCCATAGCGGGGGGATCTCCAGATACGCAGTATTTT.

The chain joins TRBV28 to TRBJ1-4; D not resolved. CDR1 is MDHEN, CDR2 SYDVKM, per germline. V shed 3 bases and J shed 8 bases, with 13 bases lying between them. The CDR3 is made up of 14 amino acids. In DNA, the CDR3 is TGTGCCAGCAGTTTTAACCAGGCAAGGGAAAAACTGTTTTTT. It yields the protein CASSFNQAREKLFF.

The rearrangement joins TRBV4-3 to TRBJ2-3; 7 nucleotides align to TRBD2. The ends lost 2 bases at V and 5 bases at J; junction bases unmatched: 10. The CDR3 runs to 16 residues. Germline lookup yields CDR1 LGHNA and CDR2 YSLEER. Here the CDR3 reads CASSQPSGGEIDTQYF. In DNA, the CDR3 is TGCGCCAGCAGCCAACCTAGCGGCGGCGAGATAGATACGCAGTATTTT.

The chain couples TRBV11-2 to TRBJ1-1; TRBD1 matches at 8 bases. The V gene end was trimmed by 4 bases and the J gene end by 1 base; junction bases not matched to a gene: 8. Germline-derived CDR1 and CDR2 are SGHAT and FQNNGV. The CDR3 length is 16 residues. The CDR3 region is CASSSGRTGRNTEAFF. The CDR3 nucleotides read TGTGCCAGCAGCTCAGGTCGGACAGGGAGGAACACTGAAGCTTTCTTT.

V gene TRBV6-6 combines with J gene TRBJ1-5; no firm D call. Looked up from germline, CDR1 is MNHNY and CDR2 is SVGAGI (reference sequence). Trimming pared 6 bases from V and 3 bases from J, leaving 9 bases between. The CDR3 length is 13 residues. CDR3: CASSSGLNQPQHF. The CDR3 nucleotides read TGTGCCAGCAGCTCTGGACTCAATCAGCCCCAGCATTTT.

The genes are TRBV9 and TRBJ2-2, with 10 bases lining up with TRBD1. Germline trimming cut 0 bases from V and 6 bases from J; bases unmatched to any gene: 5. Germline lookup yields CDR1 SGDLS and CDR2 YYNGEE. The CDR3 contains 16 residues. The CDR3 DNA sequence: TGTGCCAGCAGCGTAGGGGGGACAGGGGCGCCCGGGGAGCTGTTTTTT. This codes for CASSVGGTGAPGELFF.

V is TRBV14 and J is TRBJ2-1; 12 bases agree with TRBD2. Germline V gene sequence: CDR1 SGHDN, CDR2 FVKESK. CDR3 length: 16 amino acids. V lost 3 bases, J lost 7 bases, and 7 bases stayed unmatched. This CDR3 reads CASSHRLAGALNEQFF. The CDR3 DNA follows: TGTGCCAGCAGCCATAGACTAGCGGGGGCTCTTAATGAGCAGTTCTTC.

This clone was counted between two and nine times. Written as DNA, the CDR3 is TGTGCCAGCAGCTTAAGTGGGGCAGGGGGCTCAGAGACCCAGTACTTC. Translation gives CASSLSGAGGSETQYF. This rearrangement joins TRBV7-3 to TRBJ2-5; TRBD1 aligns across 8 bases. The V segment lost 1 base and the J segment 4 bases; nucleotides outside the gene matches: 8. Germline assignment: CDR1 SGHTA and CDR2 FQGTGA. The CDR3 length is 16 residues.

This chain joins TRBV6-1 and TRBJ2-5; D remains ambiguous. V lost 6 bases and J lost 1, with 15 bases in between. Germline loops: CDR1 MNHNS, CDR2 SASEGT. CDR3 length equals 15 residues. The CDR3 coding sequence is TGTGCCAGCAGGGCAGGTCTTTTTACCCAAGAGACCCAGTACTTC. Translated, it gives CASRAGLFTQETQYF.

The J gene is TRBJ1-4, the V gene TRBV5-8, with 9 positions matching TRBD1. With V trimmed by 0 bases and J by 10 bases, 4 bases remained unmatched. The CDR3 is 14 residues long. Per germline, CDR1 SGHTS and CDR2 YDEGEE. Here the CDR3 DNA reads TGTGCCAGCAGCTTGGGGGACAGGGTCGGAAAACTGTTTTTT. Its protein product is CASSLGDRVGKLFF.

The chain couples TRBV6-6 to TRBJ1-1; TRBD1 matches at 7 bases. V gave up 6 bases and J gave up 0 bases; unmatched junction bases: 7. Germline V gene lookup returns CDR1 MNHNY and CDR2 SVGAGI (reference sequence). The CDR3 consists of 15 residues. CDR3 residues: CASRRPGQMNTEAFF. CDR3 DNA: TGTGCCAGCAGAAGACCGGGACAGATGAACACTGAAGCTTTCTTT.

This sequence joins TRBV14 and TRBJ2-5; 11 positions match TRBD2. TRBJ2-7 matches the DNA end more closely, so the J call is doubtful. CDR3 size: 22 residues. CDR1 and CDR2 (germline): SGHDN, FVKESK. CDR3: CASSQVWSRLAGGRKDIYEQYF. Written as DNA, the CDR3 is TGTGCCAGCAGCCAAGTCTGGTCCCGTCTAGCGGGGGGCCGCAAGGACATCTACGAGCAGTACTTC.

This clone was observed once. CDR3 region: CASSSQGIADTQYF. DNA for the CDR3: TGTGCCAGCAGCTCCCAGGGTATTGCAGATACGCAGTATTTT. V is TRBV7-3 and J is TRBJ2-3; D perhaps matches TRBD1 (5 bases). CDR3 length: 14 amino acids. CDR1 SGHTA and CDR2 FQGTGA come from the germline V gene. V lost 4 bases, J lost 4 bases, and 12 bases lay in between.

The chain is built from TRBV5-1 and TRBJ2-2; 9 positions agree with TRBD1. V lost 7 bases to trimming and J lost 3 bases; unmatched junction nucleotides: 4. CDR3 length: 14 amino acids. Germline lookup yields CDR1 SGHRS and CDR2 YFSETQ. The CDR3 DNA reads as TGCGCCAGCTCAGGACAGGGGTACACCGGGGAGCTGTTTTTT. Translated: CASSGQGYTGELFF.

The chain combines TRBV6-5 with TRBJ2-1, with D maybe TRBD1 (6 bases). This CDR3 has 16 amino acids. Trimming shortened V by 2 bases and J by 2 bases, and 13 bases separated the two germline ends. The germline V gene has CDR1 MNHEY and CDR2 SVGAGI. CDR3 DNA sequence: TGTGCCAGCAGTTACAGTTCCAGGGGCGCCTACAATGAGCAGTTCTTC. It is translated as CASSYSSRGAYNEQFF.

The chain couples TRBV7-3 to TRBJ2-2, with 7 bases identical to TRBD2. The CDR3 extends over 16 amino acids. Losses at the gene ends were 1 base for V and 1 base for J; bases not matched to a gene: 3. Germline V CDR1 and CDR2: SGHTA, FQGTGA. The CDR3 nucleotides read TGTGCCAGCAGCTTAATGGCTAGCGGGAACACCGGGGAGCTGTTTTTT. It is translated as CASSLMASGNTGELFF.

The chain has TRBV7-2 and TRBJ2-1, with D possibly matching TRBD1 (6 bases). With 1 base removed from V and 7 bases from J, the gap between germline ends came to 14 bases. This CDR3 region has 15 residues. In germline, CDR1 is SGHTA, CDR2 FQGNSA. The CDR3 region is CASSLEWTEYNEQFF. The DNA of the CDR3 is TGTGCCAGCAGCTTAGAATGGACAGAGTATAATGAGCAGTTCTTC.

This clone was detected once. CDR3 residues: CASSKGENQPQHF. The DNA of the CDR3 is TGCGCCAGCAGCAAGGGAGAAAATCAGCCCCAGCATTTT. The chain is built from TRBV5-1 and TRBJ1-5; D not resolved. V gave up 4 bases and J gave up 4 bases, with 9 bases separating them. Per germline, CDR1 SGHRS and CDR2 YFSETQ. The CDR3 spans 13 residues.

The J gene is TRBJ2-7, the V gene TRBV30; 8 bases are a match to TRBD1. V dropped 5 bases and J dropped 2; count of bases not matched to a gene: 11. Germline V lookup: CDR1 GTSNPN, CDR2 SVGIG (reference sequence). The CDR3 is made up of 15 amino acids. The CDR3 protein is CAWEKGGQGAYEQYF. The CDR3 DNA sequence: TGTGCCTGGGAGAAGGGCGGACAGGGCGCCTACGAGCAGTACTTC.